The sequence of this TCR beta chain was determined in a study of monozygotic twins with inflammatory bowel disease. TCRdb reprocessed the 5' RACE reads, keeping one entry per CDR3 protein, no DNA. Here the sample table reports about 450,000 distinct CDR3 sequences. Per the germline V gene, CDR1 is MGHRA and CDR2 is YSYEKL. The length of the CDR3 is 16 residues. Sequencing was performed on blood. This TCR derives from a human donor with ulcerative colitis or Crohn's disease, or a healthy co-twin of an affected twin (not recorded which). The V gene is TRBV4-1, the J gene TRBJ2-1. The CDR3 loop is CASSQGMGSSYNEQFF.